This note documents a single T cell receptor beta chain sequence. Its target is not known. This entry comes from a study of T cells after yellow fever vaccination. Overall study findings and caveats: The study noted that FACS-sorted repertoires could contain abundant clonotypes contaminating from the bulk population.

TCRdb fed the 5' RACE reads into MiXCR, producing one record per CDR3 protein. The top ten hold 25% of the sample, which has roughly 110,000 distinct CDR3 sequences, 8.4% seen once. This CDR3 comprises 16 residues. Germline values: CDR1 DFQATT, CDR2 SNEGSKA (reference sequence). Trimming at V came to 3 bases and at J to 4 bases, leaving 13 bases not matched to a gene. The receptor comes from a man aged 25-40 years who received the YFV17D yellow fever vaccine. The sample was CD8+ T cells sorted from PBMCs, taken 45 days after the yellow fever booster vaccination. The chain couples TRBV20-1 to TRBJ2-7; 9 nucleotides match TRBD2. In DNA form, the CDR3 reads TGCAGTGCTAGGCGTACACCCGGGACTAGCCTATACGAGCAGTACTTC. Translated, it gives CSARRTPGTSLYEQYF.